This T cell receptor beta chain was retrieved from a study of blood T cells in healthy people across ages. A sample-barcoded 5' primer and a J-beta primer mix were used in a second PCR of roughly 7 to 12 cycles. MiXCR was run by TCRdb on the 5' RACE reads, yielding one entry per CDR3 protein. This table has around 1,600,000 distinct CDR3 sequences, approximately 39% appearing once. CDR3 size: 14 residues. Trimming removed 6 bases from V and 3 bases from J; junction bases left unmatched: 7. Sequences were obtained from blood. The clonotype originates from a woman aged 18-29 years in good health. The chain is built from TRBV12-3 or TRBV12-4 and TRBJ2-5; TRBD2 agrees at 7 bases. The CDR3 nucleotides read TGTGCCAGCAGATCCTTCCTAGCGGAAGAGACCCAGTACTTC. Protein: CASRSFLAEETQYF.